A selection of T cell receptor beta chains follows, all from one sample in a study of blood T cell repertoires in COVID-19. Sequencing used immunoSEQ multiplex PCR; TCRdb keeps in-frame clones, though not all of them. Altogether tens of thousands of clones are present, 75% to 85% being singletons, with the ten largest covering roughly 6%. Input material: peripheral blood. Receptors originate from a woman in her sixties or seventies with acute or convalescent COVID-19. CDR3s include the opening cysteine and the closing phenylalanine or tryptophan. Fields, in order: V gene, clone size, D gene, J gene, CDR3 DNA, CDR3 protein. A D gene is named only where the DNA matches it firmly. Expanded clones get a size class; other rows say once, few or many, or leave the size out.

V gene: TRBV7-3; clone size: .; D gene: .; J gene: TRBJ1-3; CDR3 DNA: TGTGCCAGCAGCTTGGAGGGAACAAAGAGCTCTGGAAACACCATATATTTT; CDR3 protein: CASSLEGTKSSGNTIYF
V gene: TRBV11-1; clone size: .; D gene: TRBD1; J gene: TRBJ2-2; CDR3 DNA: TGTGCCAGCAGCTCAGCAGGGGGACAGAACACCGGGGAGCTGTTTTTT; CDR3 protein: CASSSAGGQNTGELFF
V gene: TRBV29-1; clone size: .; D gene: .; J gene: TRBJ2-3; CDR3 DNA: TGCAGCGTTGAACAGGGAACAGATACGCAGTATTTT; CDR3 protein: CSVEQGTDTQYF
V gene: TRBV6-1; clone size: once; D gene: TRBD1; J gene: TRBJ1-6; CDR3 DNA: TGTGCCAGCAGTGAGACAGGGAAGTATTCACCCCTCCACTTT; CDR3 protein: CASSETGKYSPLHF
V gene: TRBV12-3/TRBV12-4; clone size: .; D gene: .; J gene: TRBJ1-2; CDR3 DNA: TGTGCCAGCAGTGCGGGATATGGCTACACCTTC; CDR3 protein: CASSAGYGYTF
V gene: TRBV12-3/TRBV12-4; clone size: .; D gene: .; J gene: TRBJ2-3; CDR3 DNA: TGTGCCAGCAGCTTACGACAAACAGATACGCAGTATTTT; CDR3 protein: CASSLRQTDTQYF
V gene: TRBV5-4; clone size: .; D gene: TRBD2; J gene: TRBJ2-1; CDR3 DNA: TGTGCCAGCAGCTCCAGGCTAGCGGGGGGCTCCTACAATGAGCAGTTCTTC; CDR3 protein: CASSSRLAGGSYNEQFF
V gene: TRBV11-2; clone size: .; D gene: .; J gene: TRBJ2-6; CDR3 DNA: TGTGCCAGCAGCTTAGATGAGGAGGGGGCGACTGGGGCCAACGTCCTGACTTTC; CDR3 protein: CASSLDEEGATGANVLTF
V gene: TRBV5-1; clone size: .; D gene: TRBD1; J gene: TRBJ1-1; CDR3 DNA: TGCGCCAGCAGCCTCGGACAGGGCTTAGAAGCTTTCTTT; CDR3 protein: CASSLGQGLEAFF
V gene: TRBV6-5; clone size: .; D gene: .; J gene: TRBJ2-1; CDR3 DNA: TGTGCCAGCAGGCCCCCGGGGGTATCCTACAATGAGCAGTTCTTC; CDR3 protein: CASRPPGVSYNEQFF